The present T cell receptor (beta chain) was sequenced within a study of blood T cell repertoires in COVID-19. Across the study: Material from acute and convalescent COVID-19 was sourced from the United States, Italy and Spain. In each case, the material was cDNA or gDNA derived from T cells, B-cell-depleted T cells, or PBMCs.

Original processing notes: Amplification of reference gene primers provided the estimated nucleated cell counts. Measured with immunoSEQ multiplex PCR; TCRdb has only the in-frame clones, and not every one. V and J calls and clone size come straight from that table; D and trimming were deduced from the DNA. Of tens of thousands of clones listed, approximately 86% are singletons. Trimming removed 6 bases at V and 8 bases at J, with 13 bases between. This CDR3 has 12 residues. The source of this sequence is a man aged 35 to 55 with acute or convalescent COVID-19. The chain joins TRBV12-3 or TRBV12-4 to TRBJ1-2, with unresolved D. Sequenced: peripheral blood. The CDR3 DNA reads TGTGCCAGCAGCCCCCGGCTCAGGGGCTACACCTTC. Encoded protein: CASSPRLRGYTF.